A single sample gave rise to the 20 T cell receptor beta chains below, sequenced in a study of T-cell reconstitution after alpha-beta-depleted transplantation in children. Molecular barcoding with unique molecular identifiers was used for the TCRbeta library. TCRdb used MiXCR to reprocess the PCR reads, holding one entry per CDR3 protein. The table lists about 360,000 distinct CDR3 sequences, about an eighth of them singletons, with about 4.5% in the top ten. Sequencing was performed on PBMCs, taken from the stem cell graft. These receptors were collected from a human donor who donated a stem cell graft to a child with Fanconi anemia.

A few counts support this clonotype. The chain has TRBV6-2 or TRBV6-3 and TRBJ2-7; 8 bases line up with TRBD1. Germline V gene data show CDR1 as MNHEY and CDR2 as SVGEGT. The CDR3 is 22 residues long. V was clipped by 2 bases and J by 0 bases; unmatched bases: 24. The CDR3 here is CASSYPTPDRGASRYSSYEQYF. In nucleotides, the CDR3 is TGTGCCAGCAGTTACCCAACGCCCGACAGGGGCGCCTCCCGCTATAGCTCCTACGAGCAGTACTTC.

This clonotype showed up many times. This chain joins TRBV7-8 and TRBJ2-1; no definite D call. V gave up 5 bases and J gave up 5 bases, with 16 bases separating them. The CDR3 is 15 residues long. CDR1 SGHVS and CDR2 FQNEAQ come from the germline V gene. CDR3 in amino acids: CASSPRVVTDNEQFF. Here the CDR3 DNA reads TGTGCCAGCAGCCCTCGGGTGGTGACGGACAATGAGCAGTTCTTC. The variable domain in full, completed from reference TRBV7-8 and TRBJ2-1, reads GAGVSQSPRYKVAKRGQDVALRCDPISGHVSLFWYQQALGQGPEFLTYFQNEAQLDKSGLPSDRFFAERPEGSVSTLKIQRTQQEDSAVYLCASSPRVVTDNEQFFGPGTRLTVL.

This clonotype was observed a handful of times. The rearrangement links TRBV5-6 to TRBJ2-1; tentative D call: TRBD2 (7 bases). The CDR3 has 15 residues. Germline loops: CDR1 SGHDT, CDR2 YYEEEE. Trimming shortened V by 0 bases and J by 6 bases, and 13 bases separated the two germline ends. The CDR3 region is CASSLGGGRPNEQFF. In nucleotides, the CDR3 is TGTGCCAGCAGCTTGGGGGGGGGCCGGCCCAATGAGCAGTTCTTC.

This clonotype was detected only a few times. The chain links TRBV6-1 to TRBJ1-2; 8 bases map to TRBD1. In germline, CDR1 is MNHNS, CDR2 SASEGT. This CDR3 contains 12 residues. V lost 6 bases, J lost 8 bases, and 5 bases stayed unmatched. The CDR3 reads CASSQGQAGYTF. The CDR3 DNA reads TGTGCCAGCAGCCAGGGACAGGCGGGCTACACCTTC.

This clonotype was observed a few times. This rearrangement joins TRBV6-5 to TRBJ2-3, with D possibly TRBD2 on 7 matching bases. V was cut by 2 bases and J by 2 bases, with 8 bases left in between. The CDR3 contains 14 residues. CDR1 MNHEY and CDR2 SVGAGI come from the germline V gene. CDR3 loop: CASSYAGATDTQYF. The CDR3 region has the DNA TGTGCCAGCAGTTACGCGGGGGCCACAGATACGCAGTATTTT.

CDR3 nucleotides: TGTGCCAGCAGCTCAGGCCCGGGGGAGCAGTACGTC. It codes for CASSSGPGEQYV. The chain links TRBV6-1 to TRBJ2-7; maybe TRBD2 (5 bases). Germline CDR1 reads MNHNS; CDR2 reads SASEGT. The germline V and J ends were trimmed by 6 bases and 7 bases, with 13 bases remaining between them. The CDR3 is 12 amino acids.

This clonotype has a handful of counts. The genes are TRBV5-1 and TRBJ2-7, with unresolved D. The length of the CDR3 is 13 residues. V lost 2 bases and J lost 0, with 6 bases in between. Germline V gene sequence: CDR1 SGHRS, CDR2 YFSETQ. CDR3 DNA sequence: TGCGCCAGCAGCTTTACAACCTCCTACGAGCAGTACTTC. This sequence encodes CASSFTTSYEQYF.

This rearrangement joins TRBV7-9 to TRBJ2-1, with a tentative D call TRBD1 (5 bases). The CDR3 consists of 12 residues. V lost 9 bases, J lost 7 bases, and 13 bases lay in between. From germline, CDR1 is SEHNR and CDR2 FQNEAQ (reference sequence). The CDR3 loop is CASLSRVNEQFF. The CDR3 bases are TGTGCCAGTCTTTCCAGGGTAAATGAGCAGTTCTTC.

This clonotype has only a few counts. The V gene is TRBV5-1, the J gene TRBJ1-5; weak D call: TRBD1 (5 bases). CDR1 is SGHRS, CDR2 YFSETQ, per germline. The V end was cut by 5 bases, the J end by 6 bases, with 15 bases between. This CDR3 is 14 amino acids long. CDR3 sequence (DNA): TGCGCCAGCAGGGAGATGGGGCCAGGTCAGCCCCAGCATTTT. Translation gives CASREMGPGQPQHF.

Only a few counts were recorded for this clonotype. The J gene is TRBJ2-7, the V gene TRBV20-1; 8 bases are shared with TRBD1. Germline V gene sequence: CDR1 DFQATT, CDR2 SNEGSKA (reference sequence). CDR3 length: 15 residues. V was pared by 3 bases and J by 1 base, with 8 bases of the junction left unmatched. The CDR3 coding sequence is TGCAGTGCTAGGAGGGGGACAGGATATTCCTACGAGCAGTACTTC. Translation: CSARRGTGYSYEQYF.

There are a few counts of this clonotype. The chain uses TRBV11-2 and TRBJ2-1; tentative D call: TRBD1 (6 bases). The CDR3 sequence is 14 residues long. Germline CDR1 and CDR2: SGHAT and FQNNGV. V gave up 4 bases and J gave up 12 bases, with 19 bases separating them. CDR3 nucleotide sequence: TGTGCCAGCAGCTATGGGACACCTTACCGAGGGCAGTTCTTC. Encoded protein: CASSYGTPYRGQFF.

This chain connects TRBV7-9 to TRBJ2-1; D gene unclear. V gave up 1 base and J gave up 10 bases, with 8 bases separating them. This CDR3 is built from 12 residues. The V gene's germline CDR1 is SEHNR and CDR2 FQNEAQ (reference sequence). Written as DNA, the CDR3 is TGTGCCAGCAGCTTAGGGGCCGGGGAGCAGTTCTTC. Protein: CASSLGAGEQFF.

This clonotype has just a few counts. The chain combines TRBV28 with TRBJ1-1; D possibly corresponds to TRBD1 (5 bases). CDR1 and CDR2 (germline): MDHEN, SYDVKM. V was cut by 3 bases and J by 0 bases, with 20 bases left in between. The CDR3 length is 18 residues. The CDR3 here is CASSLPAAGSFLNTEAFF. CDR3 nucleotide sequence: TGTGCCAGCAGTTTGCCCGCGGCAGGGAGTTTTCTGAACACTGAAGCTTTCTTT.

The V call is TRBV5-4, the J call TRBJ2-7; tentative D call: TRBD2 (6 bases). Germline-derived CDR1 and CDR2 are SGHNT and YYREEE (reference sequence). The CDR3 consists of 17 residues. The ends were cut back, 3 bases at V and 1 base at J, with 20 bases in the middle. The CDR3: CASSWRREEGGSYEQYV. DNA of the CDR3: TGTGCCAGCAGCTGGCGGAGGGAAGAAGGCGGTTCCTACGAGCAGTACGTC.

This clonotype was detected ten times or more. The gene calls are TRBV20-1 and TRBJ2-1; 8 bases match TRBD1. V was clipped by 7 bases and J by 8 bases; unmatched bases: 10. Germline V lookup: CDR1 DFQATT, CDR2 SNEGSKA (reference sequence). This CDR3 has 13 amino acids. The CDR3 DNA reads TGCAGTGGGACAGGGCCCACGGGTTATGAGCAGTTCTTC. It specifies CSGTGPTGYEQFF.

V is TRBV20-1 and J is TRBJ1-1; D unresolved. The germline V gene encodes CDR1 DFQATT and CDR2 SNEGSKA (reference sequence). The CDR3 totals 12 residues. Trimming stripped 4 bases from V and 4 bases from J, with 10 bases between. This CDR3 reads CSAKDPGTEAFF. As DNA, the CDR3 is TGCAGTGCTAAAGACCCCGGCACTGAAGCTTTCTTT.

The rearrangement joins TRBV12-3 or TRBV12-4 to TRBJ1-2, with D unclear. The CDR3 runs to 14 residues. V dropped 3 bases and J dropped 4 bases, with 12 bases sitting between them. The CDR3 DNA reads TGTGCCAGCAGTTTGTCCGAGACCTCCTATGGCTACACCTTC. Amino acid sequence: CASSLSETSYGYTF.

This clonotype was observed a handful of times. The chain links TRBV4-2 to TRBJ2-5; 10 bases match TRBD2. From germline, CDR1 is LGHNA and CDR2 YNFKEQ. The CDR3 sequence is 13 residues long. V shed 10 bases and J 4 bases; nucleotides not matched to a gene: 6. The CDR3 sequence is CAISGGAGETQYF. In DNA form, the CDR3 reads TGTGCCATAAGCGGGGGGGCCGGAGAGACCCAGTACTTC.

This clonotype has just a few counts. V and J are TRBV29-1 and TRBJ2-1; 8 nucleotides line up with TRBD2. CDR1 SQVTM and CDR2 ANQGSEA come from the germline V gene. There are 17 residues in the CDR3. V trimming: 7 bases; J trimming: 8 bases; junction bases outside the gene matches: 22. The CDR3 DNA reads TGCAGCGCACAGGGCCTCCTCGGGCGGGGGGATGAGGATGAGCAGTTCTTC. It is translated as CSAQGLLGRGDEDEQFF.

This clonotype came up a few times. The rearrangement joins TRBV11-2 to TRBJ2-1, with TRBD2 identical over 8 bases. The germline gives CDR1 SGHAT, CDR2 FQNNGV. V lost 5 bases and J lost 9; bases outside the gene matches: 15. The CDR3 covers 16 residues. Here the CDR3 DNA reads TGTGCCAGCAGCCTACTTAGCAGTATTAGCGGGACTGAGCAGTTCTTC. This codes for CASSLLSSISGTEQFF.